Shown below are 13 T cell receptor beta chains from a single sample sequenced in a study of T cells in Graves' hyperthyroidism and ophthalmopathy. The source material, RNA transcripts, was used to amplify TCR beta CDR3 regions. The HTBI set primed first-round TCR CDR3 RT-PCR. TCRdb fed the multiplex PCR reads into MiXCR, producing one record per CDR3 protein. The sample has some 490,000 distinct CDR3 sequences, less than 25% seen once; the top ten hold 49%. Input material: blood. Receptor source: a woman between 65 and 79 years old with Graves' ophthalmopathy.

The J gene is TRBJ1-5, the V gene TRBV9; maybe TRBD1 (5 bases). The germline V gene encodes CDR1 SGDLS and CDR2 YYNGEE. CDR3 size: 17 residues. V was clipped by 0 bases and J by 2 bases, with 15 bases between them. CDR3 loop: CASSVDVGDPGNQPQHF. In DNA, the CDR3 is TGTGCCAGCAGCGTAGATGTCGGGGACCCGGGCAATCAGCCCCAGCATTTT.

This rearrangement joins TRBV7-8 to TRBJ2-7; D perhaps matches TRBD1 (6 bases). The germline CDR1 and CDR2 sequences are SGHVS and FQNEAQ. The CDR3 is 15 residues long. The germline V and J ends were trimmed by 5 bases and 1 base, with 15 bases remaining between them. The CDR3 DNA sequence: TGTGCCAGCAGCCTCCACAGGGTTTCTTCCTACGAGCAGTACTTC. It codes for CASSLHRVSSYEQYF.

The chain employs TRBV6-2 or TRBV6-3 and TRBJ1-5; TRBD1 is a possible D gene (6 bases). The germline V and J ends were trimmed by 7 bases and 0 bases, with 19 bases remaining between them. The CDR3 is 17 residues long. CDR1 is MNHEY and CDR2 is SVGEGT in the germline V gene. As DNA, the CDR3 is TGTGCCAGCATTTTCGCCCGACGGGGGGCTAGCAATCAGCCCCAGCATTTT. Amino acid sequence: CASIFARRGASNQPQHF.

Comment on this clonotype: Since a much larger clone is just one base distant, this may be a read error. The CDR3 reads CASSRRDLLSYNERFF. Written as DNA, the CDR3 is TGTGCCAGCAGCAGACGGGACTTGTTGTCCTACAATGAGCGGTTCTTC. The chain is built from TRBV11-2 and TRBJ2-1; perhaps TRBD2 as D (6 bases). Germline V lookup: CDR1 SGHAT, CDR2 FQNNGV. The CDR3 loop spans 16 amino acids.

In its sample, this clonotype was seen many times. The CDR3 here is CASSQGEREGTDTQYF. The CDR3 DNA follows: TGTGCCAGCAGCCAAGGAGAGCGGGAGGGCACAGATACGCAGTATTTT. This chain uses TRBV3-1 with TRBJ2-3; 9 positions agree with TRBD2. Germline CDR1 LGHDT, CDR2 YNNKEL (reference sequence). The CDR3 has 16 residues. The ends lost 1 base at V and 1 base at J; junction bases unmatched: 3.

This clonotype was counted a few times. Written as DNA, the CDR3 is TGTGCCAGCAGCCCCGGCCGGGGGTGGGATACTGAAGCTTTCTTT. Translating gives CASSPGRGWDTEAFF. The chain employs TRBV7-3 and TRBJ1-1; D might be TRBD1 (5 bases). From germline, CDR1 is SGHTA and CDR2 FQGTGA. This CDR3 is 15 amino acids long. Trimming cost V 5 bases and J 5 bases, with 18 bases left between them. The full variable domain, its missing parts supplied by reference TRBV7-3 and TRBJ1-1, is GAGVSQTPSNKVTEKGKYVELRCDPISGHTALYWYRQSLGQGPEFLIYFQGTGAADDSGLPNDRFFAVRPEGSVSTLKIQRTERGDSAVYLCASSPGRGWDTEAFFGQGTRLTVV.

This clonotype came up a few times. The chain joins TRBV2 to TRBJ1-2; no clear D. Deletions cut 6 bases from V and 4 bases from J, with 15 bases between. Germline CDR1 is SNHLY and CDR2 is FYNNEI. CDR3 length: 14 residues. The chain's CDR3 is CASSPVMGLYGYTF. CDR3 DNA: TGTGCCAGCAGCCCCGTTATGGGCCTCTATGGCTACACCTTC.

This clonotype was detected many times. The rearrangement uses TRBV5-1 and TRBJ2-3; no firm D call. CDR1 is SGHRS, CDR2 YFSETQ, per germline. The CDR3 covers 14 residues. V lost 0 bases, J lost 6 bases, and 11 bases lay in between. CDR3 region: CASSLDSHLDTQYF. CDR3 DNA sequence: TGCGCCAGCAGCTTGGATTCCCACCTCGATACGCAGTATTTT.

This clonotype appeared many times. The rearrangement links TRBV7-3 to TRBJ2-1, with 10 bases fitting TRBD2. Germline values: CDR1 SGHTA, CDR2 FQGTGA. The V and J ends lost 5 bases and 2 bases, in that order; junction bases with no gene match: 3. The CDR3 is made up of 15 amino acids. CDR3 DNA sequence: TGTGCCAGCAGCCTAGCGGGAGCCGCCTACAATGAGCAGTTCTTC. Its protein product is CASSLAGAAYNEQFF.

This clonotype was picked up a small number of times. This chain uses TRBV7-8 with TRBJ2-3; D not resolved. Germline CDR1 is SGHVS and CDR2 is FQNEAQ. CDR3 length equals 16 residues. V was clipped by 1 base and J by 0 bases, with 11 bases between them. This CDR3 reads CASSLVFDTSTDTQYF. DNA for the CDR3: TGTGCCAGCAGCTTAGTGTTCGACACTAGCACAGATACGCAGTATTTT. Full variable domain (remainder filled in from reference TRBV7-8 and TRBJ2-3): GAGVSQSPRYKVAKRGQDVALRCDPISGHVSLFWYQQALGQGPEFLTYFQNEAQLDKSGLPSDRFFAERPEGSVSTLKIQRTQQEDSAVYLCASSLVFDTSTDTQYFGPGTRLTVL.

This clonotype was found a few times. The genes are TRBV7-2 and TRBJ2-5; 11 bases map to TRBD2. J was trimmed by 5 bases and V by 7 bases; bases with no gene match: 9. This CDR3 contains 15 residues. From germline, CDR1 is SGHTA and CDR2 FQGNSA. DNA for the CDR3: TGTGCCAGCACCGGACTAGCGGGTGGGGTTGAGACCCAGTACTTC. Its translation: CASTGLAGGVETQYF.

This clonotype was observed many times. This chain links TRBV28 with TRBJ2-7; tentatively, D is TRBD1 (7 bases). Trimming took off 3 bases at V and 4 bases at J, with 19 bases between the two ends. The CDR3 spans 16 residues. Per the germline V gene, CDR1 is MDHEN and CDR2 is SYDVKM. This chain's CDR3 is CASSFTRGRGIYEQYF. The DNA of the CDR3 is TGTGCCAGCAGTTTCACGCGGGGCAGGGGGATTTACGAGCAGTACTTC.

This clonotype was observed at least ten times. The chain uses TRBV12-3 or TRBV12-4 and TRBJ2-1; 11 bases align to TRBD2. The CDR3 runs to 16 residues. After removal of 5 bases from V and 0 bases from J, the junction contained 3 bases not matched to a gene. DNA for the CDR3: TGTGCCAGCAGTATACTAGCGGGGGACTCCTACAATGAGCAGTTCTTC. It specifies CASSILAGDSYNEQFF.